Sequencing of this T cell receptor beta chain was carried out in a study of beta chain features in type 1 diabetes. On this clone: The antigen is not known.

Between the trimmed V and J ends, which lost 5 bases and 5 bases, there was a span of 12 bases. The germline gives CDR1 SGHTA, CDR2 FQGNSA. The length of the CDR3 is 13 residues. The study's findings and limits: In all four CD4+ subsets, TCRB CDR3 length was significantly, moderately reduced in type 1 diabetes.

Reverse transcription of all isolated RNA meant that expressed TCRB transcripts were sequenced. Measured with immunoSEQ multiplex PCR; TCRdb has only the in-frame clones, and not every one. The sample has roughly 340,000 clones; around an eighth are singletons. The sequencing input was naive CD4+ T cells from blood. J is TRBJ2-5 and V is TRBV7-2; D unresolved. The clonotype comes from a woman between 18 and 30 years old with type 1 diabetes. The CDR3 DNA follows: TGTGCCAGCAGCCCCAGTTTTCTCGAGACCCAGTACTTC. This translates into CASSPSFLETQYF.